The next 20 T cell receptor beta chains were all read from a single sample in a study of CD8 T cells in Susac syndrome. cDNA came from about 0.5 to 1 ug RNA primed by random hexamers. TCRdb re-called the immunoSEQ multiplex PCR reads with MiXCR, one entry per CDR3 protein. This sample has around 80,000 distinct CDR3 sequences, with roughly 92% found just once. Sequencing used CD8+ T cells from PBMCs. These TCRs come from a human donor with Susac syndrome.

In this sample, this clonotype turned up once. The V call is TRBV20-1, the J call TRBJ2-2, with D perhaps given as TRBD1 or TRBD2 (6 bases each). The germline V and J ends were trimmed by 4 bases and 0 bases, with 21 bases remaining between them. The CDR3 runs 18 residues. CDR1 is DFQATT, CDR2 SNEGSKA, per germline (reference sequence). The CDR3 nucleotides read TGCAGTGCTAAGGGTTGGGGGGCCCGAAACCCGAACACCGGGGAGCTGTTTTTT. Its translation: CSAKGWGARNPNTGELFF.

This clonotype showed up just once. J is TRBJ1-1 and V is TRBV12-3 or TRBV12-4; D possibly corresponds to TRBD1 (5 bases). The ends were cut back, 10 bases at V and 6 bases at J, with 12 bases in the middle. The CDR3 contains 11 residues. Here the CDR3 DNA reads TGTGCCATCACCACAGGCGCTGAAGCTTTCTTT. The encoded protein is CAITTGAEAFF.

This rearrangement joins TRBV27 to TRBJ1-5, with D hard to call. There are 13 residues in the CDR3. The V and J ends lost 4 bases and 9 bases respectively, with 13 bases between them. In germline, CDR1 is MNHEY, CDR2 SMNVEV (reference sequence). CDR3 sequence reads: CASSSFPPRPQHF. The CDR3 bases are TGTGCCAGCAGTTCATTTCCCCCTAGGCCCCAGCATTTT.

This rearrangement joins TRBV30 to TRBJ2-7, with 7 bases fitting TRBD1. The CDR3 extends over 12 amino acids. The germline V gene has CDR1 GTSNPN and CDR2 SVGIG (reference sequence). V lost 7 bases to trimming and J lost 0 bases; unmatched junction nucleotides: 3. The CDR3 nucleotides read TGTGCCTTGGACAGGACCTCCTACGAGCAGTACTTC. Protein sequence: CALDRTSYEQYF.

V is TRBV29-1 and J is TRBJ2-1, with D possibly being TRBD2 (5 bases). Trimming stripped 2 bases from V and 7 bases from J, with 15 bases between. The CDR3 is made up of 14 amino acids. CDR1 and CDR2 (germline): SQVTM, ANQGSEA. As DNA, the CDR3 is TGCAGCGTTGAATCGGGGATGAGGAGGAATGAGCAGTTCTTC. The encoded protein is CSVESGMRRNEQFF.

The chain couples TRBV19 to TRBJ2-1; 7 bases map to TRBD2. Germline CDR1 LNHDA, CDR2 SQIVND (reference sequence). J lost 4 bases, V lost 4 bases, and 10 bases had no gene match. CDR3 length: 16 amino acids. In DNA form, the CDR3 reads TGTGCCAGTAGTAAAACGGCGGGAGCGGGTTACAATGAGCAGTTCTTC. This gives the protein CASSKTAGAGYNEQFF.

This rearrangement joins TRBV20-1 to TRBJ2-6; no clear D gene. The CDR3 has 17 amino acids. Trimming took off 0 bases at V and 3 bases at J, with 15 bases between the two ends. From germline, CDR1 is DFQATT and CDR2 SNEGSKA (reference sequence). CDR3 in amino acids: CSARDLPAVSGANVLTF. The CDR3, as DNA: TGCAGTGCTAGAGATCTTCCAGCCGTGAGTGGGGCCAACGTCCTGACTTTC.

The chain is built from TRBV3-1 and TRBJ2-1; a weak D match, TRBD2 (6 bases). Germline V gene sequence: CDR1 LGHDT, CDR2 YNNKEL (reference sequence). With 0 bases removed from V and 7 bases from J, the gap between germline ends came to 7 bases. CDR3 length equals 13 residues. Here the CDR3 reads CASSQEEGNEQFF. In DNA form, the CDR3 reads TGTGCCAGCAGCCAAGAGGAGGGGAATGAGCAGTTCTTC.

This chain uses TRBV10-3 with TRBJ2-1; 9 bases are shared with TRBD1. CDR3 length equals 14 residues. J lost 8 bases, V lost 5 bases, and 7 bases had no gene match. CDR1 and CDR2 (germline): ENHRY, SYGVKD. The CDR3 loop reads CAISSGTGIDEQFF. For the CDR3, the DNA is TGTGCCATCAGTTCCGGGACAGGGATCGATGAGCAGTTCTTC.

The chain combines TRBV19 with TRBJ2-7; D perhaps matches TRBD2 (5 bases). V lost 3 bases to trimming and J lost 2 bases, with 11 bases between them. Germline CDR1 is LNHDA and CDR2 is SQIVND (reference sequence). The CDR3 totals 14 residues. The CDR3 sequence is CASSIGPSPYEQYF. In nucleotides, the CDR3 is TGTGCCAGTAGTATCGGACCTAGCCCCTACGAGCAGTACTTC.

The rearrangement uses TRBV20-1 and TRBJ2-7, with a tentative D call TRBD1 (7 bases). There are 14 residues in the CDR3. Germline V gene lookup returns CDR1 DFQATT and CDR2 SNEGSKA (reference sequence). V lost 1 base and J 0 bases, leaving 10 bases between the germline ends. The CDR3 sequence: CSARGGDSSYEQYF. The CDR3 bases are TGCAGTGCTAGAGGCGGGGACAGCTCCTACGAGCAGTACTTC.

The V gene is TRBV30, the J gene TRBJ2-7; D is possibly TRBD2 (5 bases). The CDR3 consists of 13 residues. CDR1 is GTSNPN and CDR2 is SVGIG in the germline V gene (reference sequence). V was pared by 1 base and J by 5 bases, with 12 bases between. The CDR3 DNA reads as TGTGCCTGGAGTGAGCTAGTCGGGAACGAGCAGTACTTC. This codes for CAWSELVGNEQYF.

The J gene is TRBJ2-3, the V gene TRBV30; D gene uncertain. V was shortened by 0 bases and J by 5 bases, with 0 bases between the two germline ends. Germline V CDR1 and CDR2: GTSNPN, SVGIG (reference sequence). The CDR3 loop spans 10 amino acids. The CDR3: CAWSVDTQYF. The CDR3 region has the DNA TGTGCCTGGAGTGTAGATACGCAGTATTTT.

The sample holds one count of this clonotype. The chain uses TRBV7-8 and TRBJ1-4; D is unresolved. CDR3 size: 15 residues. The V gene lost 2 bases and the J gene lost 0 bases, with 7 bases spanning the gap. Germline values: CDR1 SGHVS, CDR2 FQNEAQ. DNA for the CDR3: TGTGCCAGCAGCTTAAGGTTACCAACTAATGAAAAACTGTTTTTT. Translation: CASSLRLPTNEKLFF.

The chain employs TRBV14 and TRBJ1-2; tentative D call: TRBD1 (6 bases). Deletions cut 4 bases from V and 4 bases from J, with 13 bases between. CDR1 and CDR2 from the germline V gene are SGHDN and FVKESK. CDR3 length equals 14 residues. CDR3 region: CASSLQDRFYGYTF. CDR3 bases: TGTGCCAGCAGCCTACAGGACAGATTCTATGGCTACACCTTC. Based on the CDR3 plus reference TRBV14 and TRBJ1-2, the full variable domain is EAGVTQFPSHSVIEKGQTVTLRCDPISGHDNLYWYRRVMGKEIKFLLHFVKESKQDESGMPNNRFLAERTGGTYSTLKVQPAELEDSGVYFCASSLQDRFYGYTFGSGTRLTVV.

The chain employs TRBV9 and TRBJ2-6; D remains ambiguous. Germline CDR1 SGDLS, CDR2 YYNGEE. Trimming stripped 0 bases from V and 0 bases from J, with 7 bases between. There are 16 residues in the CDR3. The CDR3 DNA reads TGTGCCAGCAGCGTAGACCCGGTCTCTGGGGCCAACGTCCTGACTTTC. Residues: CASSVDPVSGANVLTF.

The genes are TRBV4-1 and TRBJ1-1; D uncertain. Deletions cut 0 bases from V and 5 bases from J, with 19 bases between. This CDR3 is 17 amino acids long. The germline gives CDR1 MGHRA, CDR2 YSYEKL. The CDR3 region is CASSQDATYTRVTEAFF. The CDR3, as DNA: TGCGCCAGCAGCCAAGACGCCACATACACCCGGGTAACTGAAGCTTTCTTT.

The chain has TRBV13 and TRBJ2-7; 9 bases line up with TRBD1. This CDR3 region has 15 residues. Germline values: CDR1 PRHDT, CDR2 FYEKMQ (reference sequence). V gave up 5 bases and J gave up 5 bases; unmatched junction bases: 10. Here the CDR3 DNA reads TGTGCCAGCAGCCACACTAGGACAGGGGAGGACGAGCAGTACTTC. Encoded protein: CASSHTRTGEDEQYF.

This clonotype occurred once. The V gene is TRBV25-1, the J gene TRBJ1-2; 8 bases are a match to TRBD1. Germline CDR1 MGHDK, CDR2 SYGVNS. This CDR3 contains 12 residues. Trimming cost V 3 bases and J 13 bases; bases outside gene matches: 7. The DNA of the CDR3 is TGTGCCAGCAGTGATGGCGGACAGGGTACCACCTTC. Translating it yields CASSDGGQGTTF.

J is TRBJ2-5 and V is TRBV20-1; 15 bases map to TRBD2. The germline V gene encodes CDR1 DFQATT and CDR2 SNEGSKA (reference sequence). V dropped 6 bases and J dropped 2; count of bases not matched to a gene: 10. The CDR3 extends over 17 amino acids. The DNA for the CDR3 is TGCAGTGCCCCGAAGGGACTAGCGGGGGGTGAACAAGAGACCCAGTACTTC. Translating it yields CSAPKGLAGGEQETQYF.